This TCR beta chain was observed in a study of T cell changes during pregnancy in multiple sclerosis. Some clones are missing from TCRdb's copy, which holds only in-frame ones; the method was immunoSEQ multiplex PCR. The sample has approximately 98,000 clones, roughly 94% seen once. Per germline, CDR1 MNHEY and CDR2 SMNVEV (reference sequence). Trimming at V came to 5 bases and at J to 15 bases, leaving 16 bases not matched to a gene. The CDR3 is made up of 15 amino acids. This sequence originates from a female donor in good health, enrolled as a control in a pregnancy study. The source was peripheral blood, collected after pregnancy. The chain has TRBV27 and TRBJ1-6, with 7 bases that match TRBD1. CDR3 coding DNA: TGTGCCAGCAGTCCACTAGGGGGCGCCAGCTTGGGCCTCCACTTT. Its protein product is CASSPLGGASLGLHF.